The 16 T cell receptor beta chains reported below all come from one sample, sequenced in a study of PD-1 blockade in classical Hodgkin lymphoma (dated by TCRdb to the early 2020s). The intended sense of this specimen's time point label: newly diagnosed, previously untreated cHL patient sample. The receptor library was made with the immunoSEQ multiplex PCR assay. TCRdb stores this immuneACCESS table with in-frame sequences only. Part of the clones is absent; in the studies checked, under half of the shortfall reflects unresolved V genes, and no reason is known for the rest. A total of around 50,000 clones appear in this sample, roughly 91% of them only once. Together, the top ten hold roughly 5.3% of the sample. The sample comprised peripheral blood mononuclear cells (PBMCs). Source of these receptors: a human donor with classical Hodgkin lymphoma.

The chain recombines TRBV5-3 with TRBJ2-6; 13 bases map to TRBD2. TRBV5-3 is designated an ORF whose function remains uncertain. This CDR3 has 16 amino acids. J gave up 1 base and V 8 bases, and 3 bases lay outside the gene matches. CDR3 sequence (DNA): TGTGCCAGTGGGGGACTAGCGGGATCTGGGGCCAACGTCCTGACTTTC. Residues: CASGGLAGSGANVLTF.

The chain combines TRBV19 with TRBJ2-6; the D gene could be TRBD1 or TRBD2 (5 bases each). In germline, CDR1 is LNHDA, CDR2 SQIVND (reference sequence). The CDR3 is 13 amino acids. V shed 7 bases and J shed 12 bases, with 16 bases lying between them. The CDR3 sequence is CASKRDVGIVLTF. Written as DNA, the CDR3 is TGTGCCAGTAAACGGGACGTCGGGATCGTCCTGACTTTC.

This clone is a singleton in its sample. CDR3 protein: CASSLWTGETGELFF. The CDR3 DNA follows: TGTGCCAGCAGCTTGTGGACAGGGGAAACCGGGGAGCTGTTTTTT. The chain recombines TRBV11-2 with TRBJ2-2, with 9 bases fitting TRBD1. The CDR3 extends over 15 amino acids. After removal of 3 bases from V and 5 bases from J, the junction contained 4 bases not matched to a gene. CDR1 and CDR2 from the germline V gene are SGHAT and FQNNGV.

V gene TRBV28 combines with J gene TRBJ1-2, with D possibly TRBD1 on 6 matching bases. The CDR3 runs 13 residues. Between the trimmed V and J ends, which lost 2 bases and 6 bases, there was a span of 10 bases. From germline, CDR1 is MDHEN and CDR2 SYDVKM. The CDR3 region has the DNA TGTGCCAGCAGTTTAGTACAGGGTAATGGCTACACCTTC. Translating gives CASSLVQGNGYTF.

This clone occurred once. This chain uses TRBV19 with TRBJ2-2, with 7 bases fitting TRBD2. The CDR3 length is 15 residues. From germline, CDR1 is LNHDA and CDR2 SQIVND (reference sequence). With 1 base clipped from V and 8 bases from J, the junction kept 7 bases outside the gene matches. The CDR3 is CASSIGSGGTGELFF. CDR3 nucleotide sequence: TGTGCCAGTAGTATAGGTTCCGGGGGGACTGGGGAGCTGTTTTTT. Drawing the rest from reference TRBV19 and TRBJ2-2, the complete variable domain is DGGITQSPKYLFRKEGQNVTLSCEQNLNHDAMYWYRQDPGQGLRLIYYSQIVNDFQKGDIAEGYSVSREKKESFPLTVTSAQKNPTAFYLCASSIGSGGTGELFFGEGSRLTVL.

The J gene is TRBJ2-2, the V gene TRBV5-4; D perhaps matches TRBD1 (6 bases). The CDR3 contains 16 residues. The V and J ends lost 4 bases and 0 bases respectively, with 13 bases between them. CDR1 and CDR2 from the germline V gene are SGHNT and YYREEE (reference sequence). CDR3 coding DNA: TGTGCCAGCAGCCCTCCCTCAGGGGCGAACACCGGGGAGCTGTTTTTT. Its translation is CASSPPSGANTGELFF.

The V call is TRBV6-1, the J call TRBJ2-7; maybe TRBD2 (5 bases). This CDR3 is built from 15 residues. Germline V gives CDR1 MNHNS, CDR2 SASEGT. V lost 2 bases and J 3 bases, leaving 14 bases between the germline ends. CDR3 protein: CASSEFGGSIYEQYF. CDR3 DNA sequence: TGTGCCAGCAGTGAATTTGGCGGGTCCATCTACGAGCAGTACTTC.

This sequence joins TRBV18 and TRBJ2-1; TRBD1 matches 11 bases. The V gene's germline CDR1 is KGHSH and CDR2 LQKENI. J gave up 4 bases and V 2 bases, and 10 bases lay outside the gene matches. The CDR3 runs 18 residues. The CDR3 region is CASSPKGEDRGRYNEQFF. Written as DNA, the CDR3 is TGTGCCAGCTCACCAAAGGGTGAGGACAGGGGGCGATACAATGAGCAGTTCTTC.

The rearrangement links TRBV10-2 to TRBJ1-2, with D perhaps matching TRBD1 (6 bases). Germline loops: CDR1 WSHSY, CDR2 SAAADI. The CDR3 contains 15 residues. Trimming shortened V by 2 bases and J by 1 base, and 11 bases separated the two germline ends. The CDR3 coding sequence is TGCGCCAGCAGTGAGACGACAGGCCTTAACTATGGCTACACCTTC. Its protein is CASSETTGLNYGYTF.

The chain uses TRBV5-1 and TRBJ2-7; 11 bases agree with TRBD1. This CDR3 is built from 13 residues. Germline loops: CDR1 SGHRS, CDR2 YFSETQ. J gave up 6 bases and V 4 bases, and 3 bases lay outside the gene matches. CDR3 in amino acids: CASSTGTGGEQYF. Here the CDR3 DNA reads TGCGCCAGCAGCACCGGGACAGGGGGCGAGCAGTACTTC.

The V and J genes are TRBV4-1 and TRBJ2-3; D gene uncertain. The CDR3 totals 15 residues. The V end lost 3 bases, the J end lost 3 bases, and 13 bases lay between the germline ends. The V gene's germline CDR1 is MGHRA and CDR2 YSYEKL. CDR3 sequence (DNA): TGCGCCAGCAGCCATTTAGGGCTAGGGACAGATACGCAGTATTTT. Protein product: CASSHLGLGTDTQYF.

The chain carries TRBV28 and TRBJ2-7; TRBD2 aligns across 12 bases. J gave up 5 bases and V 2 bases, and 7 bases lay outside the gene matches. CDR1 and CDR2 (germline): MDHEN, SYDVKM. This CDR3 comprises 16 residues. In DNA form, the CDR3 reads TGTGCCAGCAGTTTAGAGCTAGCGGGAGGGGTGAACGAGCAGTACGTC. Translation: CASSLELAGGVNEQYV.

The V call is TRBV19, the J call TRBJ1-3; D unclear. This CDR3 contains 13 residues. Germline assignment: CDR1 LNHDA and CDR2 SQIVND (reference sequence). Trimming cost V 0 bases and J 1 base, with 1 base left between them. The CDR3 coding sequence is TGTGCCAGTAGTATAGATTCTGGAAACACCATATATTTT. Amino acid sequence: CASSIDSGNTIYF.

CDR3 in DNA: TGCGCCAGCAGTCTCCTTGGGACAGACCAAGAGACCCAGTACTTC. It yields the protein CASSLLGTDQETQYF. The chain is built from TRBV5-1 and TRBJ2-5; TRBD1 aligns across 7 bases. Trimming removed 5 bases from V and 0 bases from J; junction bases left unmatched: 7. The CDR3 is made up of 15 amino acids. The germline gives CDR1 SGHRS, CDR2 YFSETQ.

The chain is built from TRBV7-8 and TRBJ2-1; perhaps TRBD2 as D (6 bases). The CDR3 extends over 16 amino acids. Germline assignment: CDR1 SGHVS and CDR2 FQNEAQ. V was pared by 5 bases and J by 8 bases, with 22 bases between. The chain's CDR3 is CASSATTAGNPHEQFF. CDR3 DNA sequence: TGTGCCAGCAGCGCAACTACGGCGGGAAACCCACATGAGCAGTTCTTC. Based on the CDR3 plus reference TRBV7-8 and TRBJ2-1, the full variable domain is GAGVSQSPRYKVAKRGQDVALRCDPISGHVSLFWYQQALGQGPEFLTYFQNEAQLDKSGLPSDRFFAERPEGSVSTLKIQRTQQEDSAVYLCASSATTAGNPHEQFFGPGTRLTVL.

The chain links TRBV28 to TRBJ1-2, with D possibly matching TRBD1 (6 bases). V shed 7 bases and J shed 4 bases, with 19 bases lying between them. Germline V CDR1 and CDR2: MDHEN, SYDVKM. The CDR3 runs 15 residues. DNA for the CDR3: TGTGCCAGCAACCCGGCCCCCGGACAGAGCTATGGCTACACCTTC. Protein sequence: CASNPAPGQSYGYTF.